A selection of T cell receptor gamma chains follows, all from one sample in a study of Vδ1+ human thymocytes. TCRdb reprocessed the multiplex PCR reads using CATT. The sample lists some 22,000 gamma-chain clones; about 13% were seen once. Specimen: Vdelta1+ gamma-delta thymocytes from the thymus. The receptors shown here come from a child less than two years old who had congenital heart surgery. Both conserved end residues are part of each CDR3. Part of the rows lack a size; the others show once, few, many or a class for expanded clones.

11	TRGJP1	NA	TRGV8	CATSTGWFKIF	TGTGCCACCTCCACTGGTTGGTTCAAGATATTT
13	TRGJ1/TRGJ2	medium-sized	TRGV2	CATWDVNYYKKLF	TGTGCCACCTGGGACGTCAATTATTATAAGAAACTCTTT
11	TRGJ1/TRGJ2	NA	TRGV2	CATWDASKKLF	TGTGCCACCTGGGACGCTTCTAAGAAACTCTTT
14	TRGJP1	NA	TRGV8	CATWARTTGWFKIF	TGTGCCACCTGGGCTCGTACCACTGGTTGGTTCAAGATATTT
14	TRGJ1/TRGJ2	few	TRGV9	CTLWEVLAHYKKLF	TGTACCTTGTGGGAGGTGCTAGCCCATTATAAGAAACTCTTT
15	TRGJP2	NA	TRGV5	CATWDPYSSDWIKTF	TGTGCCACCTGGGACCCATATAGTAGTGATTGGATCAAGACGTTT
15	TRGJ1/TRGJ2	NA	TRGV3	CATWDRPLPRLLKLF	TGTGCCACCTGGGACAGGCCCCTACCGAGGCTCCTGAAACTCTTT
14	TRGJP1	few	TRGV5	CATWGDTTGWFKIF	TGTGCCACCTGGGGTGATACCACTGGTTGGTTCAAGATATTT
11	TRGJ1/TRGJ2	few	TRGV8	CATWDRNKKLF	TGTGCCACCTGGGATAGGAACAAGAAACTCTTT
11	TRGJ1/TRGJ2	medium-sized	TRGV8	CATWADNKKLF	TGTGCCACCTGGGCCGATAATAAGAAACTCTTT
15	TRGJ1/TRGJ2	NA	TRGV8	CATWEPNQNYYKKLF	TGTGCCACCTGGGAGCCGAACCAGAATTATTATAAGAAACTCTTT
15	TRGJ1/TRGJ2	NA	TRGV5	CATWDRPKNYYKKLF	TGTGCCACCTGGGACAGGCCAAAGAATTATTATAAGAAACTCTTT
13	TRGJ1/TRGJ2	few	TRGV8	CATWERGYYKKLF	TGTGCCACCTGGGAACGTGGTTATTATAAGAAACTCTTT
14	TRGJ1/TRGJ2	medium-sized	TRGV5	CATWDRPDYYKKLF	TGTGCCACCTGGGACAGGCCGGATTATTATAAGAAACTCTTT
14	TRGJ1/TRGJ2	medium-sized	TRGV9	CALWEVPNYYKKLF	TGTGCCTTGTGGGAGGTACCGAATTATTATAAGAAACTCTTT
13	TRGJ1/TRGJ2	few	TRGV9	CALWEANLNKKLF	TGTGCCTTGTGGGAGGCCAACTTAAATAAGAAACTCTTT
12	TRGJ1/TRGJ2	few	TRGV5	CATVGGYYKKLF	TGTGCCACCGTCGGGGGTTATTATAAGAAACTCTTT
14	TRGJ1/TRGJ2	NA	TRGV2	CATWDGASDKKKLF	TGTGCCACCTGGGACGGCGCGTCGGATAAGAAGAAACTCTTT
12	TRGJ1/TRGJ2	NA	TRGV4	CATWKSNYKKLF	TGTGCCACCTGGAAGTCGAATTATAAGAAACTCTTT
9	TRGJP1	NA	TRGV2	CATLRFKIF	TGTGCCACCCTGCGGTTCAAGATATTT
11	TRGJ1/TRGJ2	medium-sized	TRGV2	CATWDGYKKLF	TGTGCCACCTGGGACGGCTATAAGAAACTCTTT
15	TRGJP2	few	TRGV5	CATWDRPGSDWIKTF	TGTGCCACCTGGGATAGGCCTGGGAGTGATTGGATCAAGACGTTT